A selection of T cell receptor beta chains follows, all from one sample in a study of graft-versus-host responses after intestinal transplantation. The antigens for these receptors are not known. The repertoire was sequenced with immunoSEQ multiplex PCR; TCRdb's copy has only in-frame clones and lacks some. The profile covers tens of thousands of clones, with around 90% appearing a single time and more than 0.3% taken by the ten largest. Source: unstimulated CD4+ T cells sorted from spleen or lymph node cells, taken before intestinal transplant. Every receptor here comes from a human donor who received an intestinal transplant. Both conserved end residues are part of each CDR3. A D gene is named only where the DNA matches it firmly.

v_call	d_call	j_call	cdr3_aa	cdr3_nt
TRBV6-1	TRBD2	TRBJ2-1	CASSSGRAITEQFF	TGTGCCAGCAGTAGCGGGAGGGCCATAACTGAGCAGTTCTTC
TRBV15	TRBD2	TRBJ2-2	CATSRDPSGSNTGELFF	TGTGCCACCAGCAGAGACCCAAGCGGGAGCAACACCGGGGAGCTGTTTTTT
TRBV7-9	TRBD1	TRBJ2-1	CASSLGLDRVYNEQFF	TGTGCCAGCAGCTTAGGGTTGGACAGGGTTTACAATGAGCAGTTCTTC
TRBV6-1	-	TRBJ1-1	CASTDNTEAFF	TGTGCCAGCACAGATAACACTGAAGCTTTCTTT
TRBV7-3	-	TRBJ2-7	CASSLIGDTEQYF	TGTGCCAGCAGCCTAATCGGCGACACCGAGCAGTACTTC
TRBV18	TRBD1	TRBJ2-7	CASSPGTGSHEQYF	TGTGCCAGCTCACCCGGGACAGGGAGCCACGAGCAGTACTTC
TRBV6-5	-	TRBJ2-2	CASSYSTAGELFF	TGTGCCAGCAGTTACTCGACGGCCGGGGAGCTGTTTTTT
TRBV29-1	TRBD1	TRBJ1-1	CSVADRGLNTEAFF	TGCAGCGTCGCGGACAGGGGATTGAACACTGAAGCTTTCTTT
TRBV6-5	TRBD1	TRBJ1-2	CASSYTRGTGGGGYTF	TGTGCCAGCAGTTACACTAGGGGTACAGGGGGTGGCGGCTACACCTTC
TRBV7-6	TRBD1	TRBJ1-2	CASSAGQEYGYTF	TGTGCCAGCAGCGCGGGACAGGAGTATGGCTACACCTTC